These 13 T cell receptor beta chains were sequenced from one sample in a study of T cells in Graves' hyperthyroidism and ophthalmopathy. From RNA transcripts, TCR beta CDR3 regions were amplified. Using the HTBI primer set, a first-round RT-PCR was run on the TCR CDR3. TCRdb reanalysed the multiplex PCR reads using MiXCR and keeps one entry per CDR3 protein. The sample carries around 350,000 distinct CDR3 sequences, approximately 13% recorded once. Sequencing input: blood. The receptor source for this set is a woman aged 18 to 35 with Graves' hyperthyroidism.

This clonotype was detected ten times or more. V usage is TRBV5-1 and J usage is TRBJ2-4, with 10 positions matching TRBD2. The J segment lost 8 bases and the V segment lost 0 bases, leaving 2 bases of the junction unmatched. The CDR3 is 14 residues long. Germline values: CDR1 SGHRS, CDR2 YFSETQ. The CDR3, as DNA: TGCGCCAGCAGCTTGGCTAGCGGGAGTTACATTCAGTACTTC. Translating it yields CASSLASGSYIQYF. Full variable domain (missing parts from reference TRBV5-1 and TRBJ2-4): KAGVTQTPRYLIKTRGQQVTLSCSPISGHRSVSWYQQTPGQGLQFLFEYFSETQRNKGNFPGRFSGRQFSNSRSEMNVSTLELGDSALYLCASSLASGSYIQYFGAGTRLSVL.

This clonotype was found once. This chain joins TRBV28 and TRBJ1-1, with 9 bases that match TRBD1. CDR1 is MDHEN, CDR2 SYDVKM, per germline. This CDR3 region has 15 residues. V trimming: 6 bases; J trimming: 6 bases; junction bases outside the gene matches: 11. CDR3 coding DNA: TGTGCCAGCAGGGCCTGGGACAGGGTAGTCCCTGAAGCTTTCTTT. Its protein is CASRAWDRVVPEAFF.

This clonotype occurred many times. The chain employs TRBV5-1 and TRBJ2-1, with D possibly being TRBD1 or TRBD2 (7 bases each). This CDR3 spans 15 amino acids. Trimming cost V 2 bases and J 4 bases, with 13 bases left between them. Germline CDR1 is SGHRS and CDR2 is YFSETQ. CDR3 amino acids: CASSFGGGQYNEQFF. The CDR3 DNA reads TGCGCCAGCAGCTTTGGCGGGGGACAGTACAATGAGCAGTTCTTC.

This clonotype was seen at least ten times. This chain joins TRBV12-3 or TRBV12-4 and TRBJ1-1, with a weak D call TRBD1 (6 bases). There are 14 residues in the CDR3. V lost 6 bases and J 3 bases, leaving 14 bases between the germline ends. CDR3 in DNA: TGTGCCAGCAGCCCGACGGGGGGCCACACTGAAGCTTTCTTT. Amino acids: CASSPTGGHTEAFF.

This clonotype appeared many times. In DNA form, the CDR3 reads TGTGCCAGCAGCTTATTGGTGGAGGACAGTTGGGGGGGAGCTAGCCCCCAGCATTTT. This translates into CASSLLVEDSWGGASPQHF. This chain connects TRBV7-6 to TRBJ1-5, with D perhaps matching TRBD1 (6 bases). V was cut by 2 bases and J by 10 bases, with 30 bases left in between. There are 19 residues in the CDR3. CDR1 and CDR2 (germline): SGHVS, FNYEAQ.

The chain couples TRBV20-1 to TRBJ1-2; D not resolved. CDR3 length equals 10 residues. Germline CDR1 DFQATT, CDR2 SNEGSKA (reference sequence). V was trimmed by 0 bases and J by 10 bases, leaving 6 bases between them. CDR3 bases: TGCAGTGCTAGAGATAATGACTACACCTTC. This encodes CSARDNDYTF.

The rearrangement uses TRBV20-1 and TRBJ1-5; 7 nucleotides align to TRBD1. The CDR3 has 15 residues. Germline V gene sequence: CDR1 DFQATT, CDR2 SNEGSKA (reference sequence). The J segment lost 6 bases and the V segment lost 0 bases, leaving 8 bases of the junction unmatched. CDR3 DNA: TGCAGTGCTAGAGAGAACAGGGGAAAGAGTCAGCCCCAGCATTTT. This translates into CSARENRGKSQPQHF.

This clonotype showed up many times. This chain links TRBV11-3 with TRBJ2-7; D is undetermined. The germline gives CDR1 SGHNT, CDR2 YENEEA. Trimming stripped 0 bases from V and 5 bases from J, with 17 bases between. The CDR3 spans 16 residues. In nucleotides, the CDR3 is TGTGCCAGCAGCTTAGATCCCCCCGGCAGAATCCACGAGCAGTACTTC. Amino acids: CASSLDPPGRIHEQYF.

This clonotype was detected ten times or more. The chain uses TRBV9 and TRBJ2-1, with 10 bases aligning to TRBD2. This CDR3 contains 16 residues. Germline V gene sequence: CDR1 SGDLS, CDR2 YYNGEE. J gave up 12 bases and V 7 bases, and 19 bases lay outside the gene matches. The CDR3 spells CASGSGGGLASRGQFF. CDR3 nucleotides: TGTGCCAGCGGGAGCGGCGGGGGACTAGCGTCACGGGGGCAGTTCTTC.

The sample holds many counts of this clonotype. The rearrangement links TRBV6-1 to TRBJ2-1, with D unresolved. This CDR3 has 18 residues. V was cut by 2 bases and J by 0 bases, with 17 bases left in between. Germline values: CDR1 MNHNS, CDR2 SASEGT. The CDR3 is CASSESRVSPYSYNEQFF. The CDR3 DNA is TGTGCCAGCAGTGAATCACGGGTCTCACCTTACTCCTACAATGAGCAGTTCTTC.

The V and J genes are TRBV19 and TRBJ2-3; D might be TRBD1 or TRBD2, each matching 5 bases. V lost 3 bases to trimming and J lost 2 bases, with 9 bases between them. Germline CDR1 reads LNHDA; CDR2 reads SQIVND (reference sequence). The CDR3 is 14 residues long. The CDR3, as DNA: TGTGCCAGTAGTATGGGGACGAACACAGATACGCAGTATTTT. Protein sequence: CASSMGTNTDTQYF.

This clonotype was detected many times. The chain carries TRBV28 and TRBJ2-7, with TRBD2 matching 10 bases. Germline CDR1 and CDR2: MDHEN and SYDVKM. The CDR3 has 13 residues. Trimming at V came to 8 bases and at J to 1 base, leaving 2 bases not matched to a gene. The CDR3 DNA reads TGTGCCAGCTTGACTAGCGGGTCCTACGAGCAGTACTTC. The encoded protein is CASLTSGSYEQYF.

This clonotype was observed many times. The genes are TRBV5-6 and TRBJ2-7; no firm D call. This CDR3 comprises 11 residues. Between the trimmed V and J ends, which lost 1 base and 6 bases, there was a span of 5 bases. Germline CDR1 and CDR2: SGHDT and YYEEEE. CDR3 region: CASSLWGEQYF. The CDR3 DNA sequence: TGTGCCAGCAGCTTGTGGGGCGAGCAGTACTTC.